This T cell receptor beta chain was found in a study of PD-1 blockade in mismatch repair-deficient tumors. General observations from the study: After pembrolizumab, tumor-resident clones rose rapidly, then generally contracted before radiologic responses. Three of seven peptides expanded clones, giving around 140 unique blood TCRs.

CDR1 and CDR2 from the germline V gene are MNHNY and SVGAGI (reference sequence). Trimming removed 6 bases from V and 3 bases from J; junction bases left unmatched: 8. This CDR3 is 15 amino acids long. Time point: approximately 9-day in vitro stimulation with candidate mutation-associated neoantigen peptide 1. Every patient had mismatch repair deficiency by PCR or immunohistochemistry. Roughly 7 ELISpot-reactive neoantigen peptides each drove an approximately 10-day in vitro stimulation. For this clone: The antigen remains unidentified.

Using immunoSEQ multiplex PCR, the repertoire was profiled, and TCRdb retains in-frame clones only, with some absent. The table includes several thousand clones, about 90% detected once. The input for sequencing was cells cultured in vitro, taken from a patient treated with pembrolizumab. This TCR came from an adult with mismatch repair-deficient cancer. V gene TRBV6-6 combines with J gene TRBJ1-3, with 7 bases that match TRBD1. The CDR3 nucleotides read TGTGCCAGCAGACCCTCCGGGACAGATGGAAACACCATATATTTT. It translates to CASRPSGTDGNTIYF.